This T cell receptor beta chain was sequenced in a study of blood T cell repertoires in COVID-19. The overall study: The United States, Italy and Spain provided the acute and convalescent COVID-19 samples. PBMCs, B-cell-depleted T cells, or T cells provided the cDNA or gDNA that made up the material.

Assay: immunoSEQ multiplex PCR; the TCRdb copy retains only in-frame clones and omits some. The table has just over 200,000 clones, around 80% seen once. Trimming removed 3 bases from V and 3 bases from J, with 13 bases in between. The germline V gene encodes CDR1 DFQATT and CDR2 SNEGSKA (reference sequence). The CDR3 spans 14 residues. The chain uses TRBV20-1 and TRBJ2-3, with a weak D call TRBD1 (6 bases). This TCR was recovered from a woman aged 70-85 years with acute or convalescent COVID-19. The sequenced sample consisted of peripheral blood. The CDR3 reads CSASRQERTDTQYF. The CDR3 region has the DNA TGCAGTGCTAGTAGACAGGAGAGGACAGATACGCAGTATTTT.